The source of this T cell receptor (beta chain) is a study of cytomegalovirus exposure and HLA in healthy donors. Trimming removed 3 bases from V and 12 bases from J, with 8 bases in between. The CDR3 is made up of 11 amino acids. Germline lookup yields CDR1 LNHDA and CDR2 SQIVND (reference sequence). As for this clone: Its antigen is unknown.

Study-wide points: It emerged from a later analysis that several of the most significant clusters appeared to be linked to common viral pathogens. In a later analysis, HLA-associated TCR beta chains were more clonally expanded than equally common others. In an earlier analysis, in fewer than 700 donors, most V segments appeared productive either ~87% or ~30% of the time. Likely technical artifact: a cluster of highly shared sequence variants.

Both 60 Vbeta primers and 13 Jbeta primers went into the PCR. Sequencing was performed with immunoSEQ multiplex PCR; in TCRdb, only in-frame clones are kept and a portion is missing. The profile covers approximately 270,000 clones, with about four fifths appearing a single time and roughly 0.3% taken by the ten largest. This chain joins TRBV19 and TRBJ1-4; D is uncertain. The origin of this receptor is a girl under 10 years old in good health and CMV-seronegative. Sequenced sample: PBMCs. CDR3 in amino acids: CASSIVGELFF. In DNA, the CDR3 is TGTGCCAGTAGTATTGTCGGGGAACTGTTTTTT.